This entry is about one T cell receptor (beta chain). Its antigen remains unidentified. The record has no base qualities; no much larger clone is one base away. Receptor libraries were prepared by the immunoSEQ multiplex PCR assay. The authors' analysis ran thus. A statistical classification framework was developed to diagnose cytomegalovirus status using the catalog of TCR beta chain sequences. Drawn from immuneACCESS, this table holds only the in-frame rearrangements with V and J called that TCRdb kept. Clones are partly lost; checked studies trace under half to an unresolved V gene and leave the rest unexplained. D and trimming were read from the DNA, whereas the V and J calls and clone size are those reported in that table. The sample yields fewer than 90,000 clones; roughly 94% were counted once. The ten largest make up about 3.6% of the sample. This sample was taken from a study of cytomegalovirus exposure and HLA in healthy donors (dated by TCRdb to the late 2010s). With respect to the entire study: According to a later analysis, the roughly 120 validation repertoires were produced on the same platform as the 700 or so repertoires of the first cohort. The study aimed to test whether cataloging public T cell receptors could reveal signatures of past pathogen exposure. A separate validation cohort of roughly 110 different subjects was used in addition to the 666-subject first cohort. The study combined high-throughput TCR immunosequencing, statistical association of individual TCRs with disease status, and machine learning to predict cytomegalovirus infection status.

Taken from the germline V gene, the CDR1 and CDR2 loops are MDHEN and SYDVKM. The CDR3 starts with the cysteine, ends with the phenylalanine, and has 16 residues. This entry keeps only the CDR3 DNA: 48 bases, framed from base 1. The germline V end is reduced by 6 bases and the J end by 2 bases; junction bases left unmatched: 7. What the study reported, not specific to this receptor: Most TCR sequences were observed very rarely across donors, whereas some public TCRs were present in many individuals. The study listed over 150 TCR beta chains as associated with cytomegalovirus. Cytomegalovirus status was reported to be diagnosed by the classifier with high specificity and sensitivity in both the original and validation cohorts. A few of the identified cytomegalovirus-associated TCR beta chains were confirmed in vitro to be specific for cytomegalovirus antigens. Subsequent analysis determined that TCRs grouped into clusters in the first cohort also showed a tendency toward co-occurrence across the roughly 130 validation repertoires, and approximately 94% of cluster scores exceeded 0. According to the authors, the approach could potentially be generalized to other disease states and immunological phenotypes. A later analysis had no HLA typing for the validation cohort, so co-occurrence there was scored across all 130 or so repertoires.

Donors formed part of the validation cohort, which comprised some 120 subjects and was distinct from the first cohort of several hundred subjects. This chain joins TRBV28 to TRBJ2-1; 10 nucleotides in the junction match TRBD2. The material sequenced was PBMCs. This receptor was taken from a woman aged 18-30 years in good health and CMV-seropositive. CDR3 loop: CASSQLSGGAYNEQFF. The bases are TGTGCCAGCAGCCAACTCAGCGGGGGGGCCTACAATGAGCAGTTCTTC.